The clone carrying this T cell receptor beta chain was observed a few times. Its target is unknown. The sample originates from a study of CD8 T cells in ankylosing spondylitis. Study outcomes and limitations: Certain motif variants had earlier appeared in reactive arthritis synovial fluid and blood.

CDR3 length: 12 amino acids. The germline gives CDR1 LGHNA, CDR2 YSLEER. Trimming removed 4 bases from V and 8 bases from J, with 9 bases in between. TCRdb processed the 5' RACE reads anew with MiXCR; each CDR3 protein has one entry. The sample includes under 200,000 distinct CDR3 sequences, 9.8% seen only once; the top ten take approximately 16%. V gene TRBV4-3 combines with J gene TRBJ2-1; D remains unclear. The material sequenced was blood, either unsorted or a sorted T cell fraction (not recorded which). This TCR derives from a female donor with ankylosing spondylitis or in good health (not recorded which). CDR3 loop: CASSPDGYEQFF. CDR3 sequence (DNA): TGCGCCAGCAGCCCAGACGGCTATGAGCAGTTCTTC.